This record concerns one TCR beta chain sequence. Its specificity is unknown. Treatment given: approximately nine-day PBMC culture with coronavirus spike peptide pools or control peptides (ViraFEST assay). With the Oncomine TCR Beta short-read assay, DNA from cultured CD4+ T cells was sequenced. Each CDR3 protein gets one entry after TCRdb re-called the PCR reads with MiXCR. The sample has 10,000 or so distinct CDR3 sequences, 50% seen once. This sample was taken from a study of vaccination and CD4 T cells after COVID-19. Material: CD4+ T cells from blood, cultured in vitro. The receptor comes from a human donor who had recovered from COVID-19.

The DNA for the CDR3 is TGTGCCAGCAGCTCGGGCAGCAACACCGGGGAGCTGTTTTTT. Translated: CASSSGSNTGELFF. The gene calls are TRBV7-9 and TRBJ2-2; D gene ambiguous. The CDR3 is 14 amino acids. The germline V gene encodes CDR1 SEHNR and CDR2 FQNEAQ (reference sequence). The V end was cut by 4 bases, the J end by 2 bases, with 8 bases between.